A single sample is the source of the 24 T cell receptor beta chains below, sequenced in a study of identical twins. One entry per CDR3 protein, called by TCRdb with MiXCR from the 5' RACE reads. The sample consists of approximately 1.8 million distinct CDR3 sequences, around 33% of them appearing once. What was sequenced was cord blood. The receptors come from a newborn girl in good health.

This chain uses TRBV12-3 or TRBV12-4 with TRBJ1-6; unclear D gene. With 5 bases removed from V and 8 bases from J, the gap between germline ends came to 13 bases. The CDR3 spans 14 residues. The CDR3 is CASSRGPSYSPLHF. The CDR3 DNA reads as TGTGCCAGCAGTCGCGGACCGTCCTATTCACCCCTCCACTTT.

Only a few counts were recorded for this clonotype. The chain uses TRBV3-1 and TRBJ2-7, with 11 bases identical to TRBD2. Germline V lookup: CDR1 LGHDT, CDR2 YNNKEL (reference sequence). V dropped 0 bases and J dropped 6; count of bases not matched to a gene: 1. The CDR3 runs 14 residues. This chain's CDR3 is CASSQDTSGGEQYF. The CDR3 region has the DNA TGTGCCAGCAGCCAAGATACTAGCGGGGGCGAGCAGTACTTC.

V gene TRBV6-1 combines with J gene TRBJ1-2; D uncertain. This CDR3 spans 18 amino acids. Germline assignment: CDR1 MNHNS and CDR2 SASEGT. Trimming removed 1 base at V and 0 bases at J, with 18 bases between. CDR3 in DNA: TGTGCCAGCAGTGAAGATCTGATATGGGAACTAGCTAACTATGGCTACACCTTC. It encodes CASSEDLIWELANYGYTF.

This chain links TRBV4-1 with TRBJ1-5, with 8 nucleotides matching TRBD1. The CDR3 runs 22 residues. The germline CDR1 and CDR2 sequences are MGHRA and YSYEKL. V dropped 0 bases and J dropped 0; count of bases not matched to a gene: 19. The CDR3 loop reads CASSQDLPFQGAKVNSNQPQHF. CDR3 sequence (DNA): TGCGCCAGCAGCCAAGATTTACCCTTCCAGGGGGCGAAAGTTAATAGCAATCAGCCCCAGCATTTT.

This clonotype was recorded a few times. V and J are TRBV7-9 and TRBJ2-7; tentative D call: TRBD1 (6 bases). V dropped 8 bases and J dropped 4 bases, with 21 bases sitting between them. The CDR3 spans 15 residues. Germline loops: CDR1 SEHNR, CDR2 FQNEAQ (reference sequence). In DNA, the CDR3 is TGTGCCAGCTCCACCAGAAAAGGGACACGTTACGAGCAGTACTTC. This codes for CASSTRKGTRYEQYF.

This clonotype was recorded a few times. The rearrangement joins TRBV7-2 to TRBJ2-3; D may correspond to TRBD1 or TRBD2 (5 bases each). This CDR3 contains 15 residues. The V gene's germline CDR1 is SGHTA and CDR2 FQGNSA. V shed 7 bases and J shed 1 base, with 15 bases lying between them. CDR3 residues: CASTLGVRGTDTQYF. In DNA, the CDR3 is TGTGCCAGCACCTTGGGGGTACGGGGCACAGATACGCAGTATTTT.

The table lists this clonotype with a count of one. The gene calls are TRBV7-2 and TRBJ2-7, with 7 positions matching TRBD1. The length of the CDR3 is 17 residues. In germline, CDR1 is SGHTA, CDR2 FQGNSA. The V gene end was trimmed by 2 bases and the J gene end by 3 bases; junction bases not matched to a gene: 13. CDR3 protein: CASSLSKDRALDYEQYF. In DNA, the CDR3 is TGTGCCAGCAGCTTATCCAAAGACAGGGCCCTAGACTACGAGCAGTACTTC.

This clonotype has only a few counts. CDR3 sequence (DNA): TGTGCCAGCAGTTACTCGATATCGGACCGGGACAGAACCTACGAGCAGTACTTC. As protein: CASSYSISDRDRTYEQYF. The V gene is TRBV6-5, the J gene TRBJ2-7, with 7 bases lining up with TRBD1. J lost 2 bases, V lost 0 bases, and 13 bases had no gene match. Germline lookup yields CDR1 MNHEY and CDR2 SVGAGI. There are 18 residues in the CDR3.

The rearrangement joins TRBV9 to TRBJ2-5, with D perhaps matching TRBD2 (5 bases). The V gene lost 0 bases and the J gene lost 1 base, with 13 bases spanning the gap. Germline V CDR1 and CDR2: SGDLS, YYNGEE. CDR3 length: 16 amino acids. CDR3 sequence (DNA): TGTGCCAGCAGCGTAGGGCCTGTCGGGGTCCAAGAGACCCAGTACTTC. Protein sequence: CASSVGPVGVQETQYF.

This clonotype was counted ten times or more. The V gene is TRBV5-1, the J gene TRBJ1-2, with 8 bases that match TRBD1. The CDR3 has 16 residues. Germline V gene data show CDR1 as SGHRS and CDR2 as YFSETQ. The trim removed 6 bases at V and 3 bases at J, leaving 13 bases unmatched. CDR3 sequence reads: CASTLRLGQGYYGYTF. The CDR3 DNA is TGCGCCAGCACCCTGAGGCTTGGACAGGGCTACTATGGCTACACCTTC.

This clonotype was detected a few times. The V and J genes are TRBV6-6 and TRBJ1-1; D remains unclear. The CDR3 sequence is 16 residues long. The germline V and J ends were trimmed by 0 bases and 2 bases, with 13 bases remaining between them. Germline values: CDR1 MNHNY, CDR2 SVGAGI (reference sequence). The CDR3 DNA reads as TGTGCCAGCAGTTACTCCGAAGGAGAGGGAAACACTGAAGCTTTCTTT. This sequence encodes CASSYSEGEGNTEAFF.

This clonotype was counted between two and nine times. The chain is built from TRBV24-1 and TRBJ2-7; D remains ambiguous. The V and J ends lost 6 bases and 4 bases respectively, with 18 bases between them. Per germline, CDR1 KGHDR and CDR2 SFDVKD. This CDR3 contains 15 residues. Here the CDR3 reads CATSRGDPRAYEQYF. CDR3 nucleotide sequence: TGTGCCACCAGTCGAGGAGATCCGAGAGCTTACGAGCAGTACTTC.

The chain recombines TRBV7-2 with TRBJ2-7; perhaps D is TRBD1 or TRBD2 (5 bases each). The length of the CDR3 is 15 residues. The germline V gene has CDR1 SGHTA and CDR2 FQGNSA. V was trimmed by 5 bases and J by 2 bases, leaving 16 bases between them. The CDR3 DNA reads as TGTGCCAGCAGCCATTCCGGGACCCAGACCTACGAGCAGTACTTC. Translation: CASSHSGTQTYEQYF.

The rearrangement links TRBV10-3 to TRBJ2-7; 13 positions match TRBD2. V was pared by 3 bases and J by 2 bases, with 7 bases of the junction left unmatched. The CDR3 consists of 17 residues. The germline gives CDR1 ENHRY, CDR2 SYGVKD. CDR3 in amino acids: CAISEVPGLAGTYEQYF. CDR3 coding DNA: TGTGCCATCAGTGAAGTCCCGGGACTAGCGGGGACCTACGAGCAGTACTTC.

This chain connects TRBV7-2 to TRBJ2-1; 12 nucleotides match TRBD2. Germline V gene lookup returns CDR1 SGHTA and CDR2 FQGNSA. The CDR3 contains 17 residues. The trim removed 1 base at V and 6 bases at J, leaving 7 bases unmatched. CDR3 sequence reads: CASSLGRTSGTVNEQFF. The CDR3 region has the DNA TGTGCCAGCAGCTTAGGAAGGACTAGCGGGACCGTCAATGAGCAGTTCTTC. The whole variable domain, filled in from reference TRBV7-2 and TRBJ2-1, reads GAGVSQSPSNKVTEKGKDVELRCDPISGHTALYWYRQSLGQGLEFLIYFQGNSAPDKSGLPSDRFSAERTGGSVSTLTIQRTQQEDSAVYLCASSLGRTSGTVNEQFFGPGTRLTVL.

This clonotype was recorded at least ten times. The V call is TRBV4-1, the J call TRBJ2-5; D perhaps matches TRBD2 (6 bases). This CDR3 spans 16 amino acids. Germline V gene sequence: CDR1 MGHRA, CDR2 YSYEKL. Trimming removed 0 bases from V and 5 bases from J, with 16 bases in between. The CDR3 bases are TGCGCCAGCAGCCAAGACTTTAGCGGCGGGATGGAGACCCAGTACTTC. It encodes CASSQDFSGGMETQYF.

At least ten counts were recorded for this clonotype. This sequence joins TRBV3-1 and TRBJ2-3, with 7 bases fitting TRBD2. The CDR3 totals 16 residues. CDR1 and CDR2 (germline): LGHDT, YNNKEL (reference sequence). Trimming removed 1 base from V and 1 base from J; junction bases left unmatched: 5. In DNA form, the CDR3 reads TGTGCCAGCAGCCAAGTTAGGCTAGCGGGCACAGATACGCAGTATTTT. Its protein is CASSQVRLAGTDTQYF.

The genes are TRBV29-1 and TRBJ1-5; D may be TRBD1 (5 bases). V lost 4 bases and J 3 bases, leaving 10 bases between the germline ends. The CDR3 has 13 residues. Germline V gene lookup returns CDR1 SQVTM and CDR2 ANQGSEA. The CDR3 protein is CSVVGTANQPQHF. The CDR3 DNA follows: TGCAGCGTTGTCGGGACCGCCAATCAGCCCCAGCATTTT.

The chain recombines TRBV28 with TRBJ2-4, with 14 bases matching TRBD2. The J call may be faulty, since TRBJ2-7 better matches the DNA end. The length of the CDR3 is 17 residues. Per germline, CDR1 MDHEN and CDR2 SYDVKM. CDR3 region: CASSTGTSGSMVYEQYF. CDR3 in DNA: TGTGCCAGCAGCACCGGGACTAGCGGGAGTATGGTCTACGAGCAGTACTTC.

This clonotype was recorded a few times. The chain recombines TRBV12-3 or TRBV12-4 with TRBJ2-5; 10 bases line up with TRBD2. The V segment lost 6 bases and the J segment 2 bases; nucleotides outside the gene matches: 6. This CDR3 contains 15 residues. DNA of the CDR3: TGTGCCAGCAGACCTCTAGCGGGGGCACAAGAGACCCAGTACTTC. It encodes CASRPLAGAQETQYF.

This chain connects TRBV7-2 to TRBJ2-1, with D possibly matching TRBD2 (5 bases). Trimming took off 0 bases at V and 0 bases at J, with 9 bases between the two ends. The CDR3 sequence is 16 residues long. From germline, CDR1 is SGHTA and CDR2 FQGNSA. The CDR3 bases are TGTGCCAGCAGCTTAGCCCACCTAGCCTCCTACAATGAGCAGTTCTTC. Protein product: CASSLAHLASYNEQFF.

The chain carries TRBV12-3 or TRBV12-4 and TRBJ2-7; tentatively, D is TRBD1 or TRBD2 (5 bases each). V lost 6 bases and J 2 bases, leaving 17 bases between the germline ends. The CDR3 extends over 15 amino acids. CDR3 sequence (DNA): TGTGCCAGCAGCCTAGAGGGGCAGCTCACCTACGAGCAGTACTTC. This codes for CASSLEGQLTYEQYF.

Written as DNA, the CDR3 is TGCAGTGCTAGAGATTTCTTGTCCCCGGGGACTGAAGCTTTCTTT. Translation: CSARDFLSPGTEAFF. The chain uses TRBV20-1 and TRBJ1-1; no clear D gene. CDR1 and CDR2 (germline): DFQATT, SNEGSKA (reference sequence). The CDR3 contains 15 residues. Trimming pared 0 bases from V and 5 bases from J, leaving 16 bases between.

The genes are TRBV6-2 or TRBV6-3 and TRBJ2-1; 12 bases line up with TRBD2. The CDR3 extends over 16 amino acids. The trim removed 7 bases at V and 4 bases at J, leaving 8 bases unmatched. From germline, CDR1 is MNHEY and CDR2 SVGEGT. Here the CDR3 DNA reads TGTGCCAGCACTCGGCTAGCGGGGGGGCCTTACAATGAGCAGTTCTTC. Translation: CASTRLAGGPYNEQFF.